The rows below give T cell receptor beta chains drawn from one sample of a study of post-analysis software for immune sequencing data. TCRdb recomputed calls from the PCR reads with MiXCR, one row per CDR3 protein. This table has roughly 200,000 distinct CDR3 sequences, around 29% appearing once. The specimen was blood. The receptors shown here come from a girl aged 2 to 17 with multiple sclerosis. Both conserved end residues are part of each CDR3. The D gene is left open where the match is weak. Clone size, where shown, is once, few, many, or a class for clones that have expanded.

TGTGCCAGCGTCCGAGGGGGTTCGAGCTCCTACGAGCAGTACTTC | CASVRGGSSSYEQYF | TRBJ2-7 | TRBV28 | . | . | 15
TGTGCCAGCAGCTTATCTCGCGGGACCCAAGAGACCCAGTACTTC | CASSLSRGTQETQYF | TRBJ2-5 | TRBV11-3 | . | . | 15
TGCAGTGCTGAGGGCGCGACAGGGGCTGGTATGCAGTATTTT | CSAEGATGAGMQYF | TRBJ2-3 | TRBV20-1 | TRBD1 | . | 14
TGTGCCAGCAGCTTAGGGTGGGAGGCCCTTTACAATGAGCAGTTCTTC | CASSLGWEALYNEQFF | TRBJ2-1 | TRBV11-2 | . | . | 16
TGCGCCAGCAACCAAGATAGCAGGCAGGGAAATTCACCCCTCCACTTT | CASNQDSRQGNSPLHF | TRBJ1-6 | TRBV4-1 | . | few | 16
TGTGCCAGCAGCTTGGTGGCAGGGGGTTATTCACCCCTCCACTTT | CASSLVAGGYSPLHF | TRBJ1-6 | TRBV5-6 | TRBD1 | few | 15
TGTGCCAGCAGCCAGGGACTAGCGGGAGGGCCGGACGAGCAGTACTTC | CASSQGLAGGPDEQYF | TRBJ2-7 | TRBV7-9 | TRBD2 | many | 16
TGCGCCAGCAGCCCGATCTTCTCACGGGGGCCGACAGATACGCAGTATTTT | CASSPIFSRGPTDTQYF | TRBJ2-3 | TRBV4-1 | . | many | 17
TGCGCCAGCAGCTTGGTCCGCGGAGCCTACAATGAGCAGTTCTTC | CASSLVRGAYNEQFF | TRBJ2-1 | TRBV5-1 | . | many | 15
TGTGCCAGCAGGGGGGACAGGGCGTGGGACACTGAAGCTTTCTTT | CASRGDRAWDTEAFF | TRBJ1-1 | TRBV2 | TRBD1 | . | 15
TGCGCCAGCAGCTTGTATGGCACGGGGACTAGCGGCAATGAGCAGTTCTTC | CASSLYGTGTSGNEQFF | TRBJ2-1 | TRBV5-1 | TRBD2 | many | 17
TGTGCCAGCAAAATACTAGGCAACACCGGGGAGCTGTTTTTT | CASKILGNTGELFF | TRBJ2-2 | TRBV6-5 | . | few | 14
TGTGCCAGCAGCCGACAGGGGTCCTCCTCCTACGAGCAGTACTTC | CASSRQGSSSYEQYF | TRBJ2-7 | TRBV25-1 | TRBD1 | . | 15
TGCAGCGTTGACTCCTTAAGGGGACAGCTTAACACTGAAGCTTTCTTT | CSVDSLRGQLNTEAFF | TRBJ1-1 | TRBV29-1 | TRBD1 | many | 16
TGCAGTGCTAGAGATGTCAACGGAGGGAACACTGAAGCTTTCTTT | CSARDVNGGNTEAFF | TRBJ1-1 | TRBV20-1 | . | . | 15
TGCGCCAGCAGCTTGGGGATTAACTATGGCTACACCTTC | CASSLGINYGYTF | TRBJ1-2 | TRBV5-1 | . | many | 13
TGTGCCAGCAGCTTAGTACACGGATCCTACGAGCAGTACTTC | CASSLVHGSYEQYF | TRBJ2-7 | TRBV7-9 | . | few | 14
TGCGCCAGCAGCTTGGCCGGTGACACGCCCCGAGGACTCTATGGCTACACCTTC | CASSLAGDTPRGLYGYTF | TRBJ1-2 | TRBV5-1 | . | many | 18
TGTGCCACCAGCAGACAATTCCGGGACGCGTCCTACGAGCAGTACTTC | CATSRQFRDASYEQYF | TRBJ2-7 | TRBV15 | . | many | 16
TGTGCCAGCAGCCAAGACAGGGGAAGTAGAGGAGAGACCCAGTACTTC | CASSQDRGSRGETQYF | TRBJ2-5 | TRBV3-1 | . | many | 16
TGTGCCAGCTCACCACCGCGACAGGGGACTGGCTACACCTTC | CASSPPRQGTGYTF | TRBJ1-2 | TRBV18 | TRBD1 | . | 14
TGTGCCAGCAGTGGGACTAGCGGGCAGGGGACCCAGTACTTC | CASSGTSGQGTQYF | TRBJ2-5 | TRBV6-1 | TRBD2 | . | 14
TGTGCCAGCAGCTTAAAAGGGGTTCGAACAGATACGCAGTATTTT | CASSLKGVRTDTQYF | TRBJ2-3 | TRBV7-3 | . | many | 15
TGTGCCAGCAGCCCAAGGACAGGGCTGTTCACTGAAGCTTTCTTT | CASSPRTGLFTEAFF | TRBJ1-1 | TRBV7-2 | TRBD1 | few | 15
TGTGCCAGCGCCTCGATGGGGGACTCTAAATCCAATGAGCAGTTCTTC | CASASMGDSKSNEQFF | TRBJ2-1 | TRBV14 | . | few | 16
TGCAGTGCTAGAGGTGATACGCAGTATTTT | CSARGDTQYF | TRBJ2-3 | TRBV20-1 | . | many | 10
TGTGCCAGCAGCGGGGCACGGATGAACACTGAAGCTTTCTTT | CASSGARMNTEAFF | TRBJ1-1 | TRBV7-9 | . | few | 14
TGCAGTGCTATGAGCGGAGAAAGCTCCCACAATGAGCAGTTCTTC | CSAMSGESSHNEQFF | TRBJ2-1 | TRBV20-1 | . | few | 15
TGTGCCAGCAGTGACTATGCCGGAGAGACCCAGTACTTC | CASSDYAGETQYF | TRBJ2-5 | TRBV12-3/TRBV12-4 | . | few | 13
TGTGCCAGCAGAACAGAGACGACAGGCTACTTC | CASRTETTGYF | TRBJ2-7 | TRBV2 | . | . | 11
TGTGCCAGCAGTTATCCCGGCGACGTTACAGATACGCAGTATTTT | CASSYPGDVTDTQYF | TRBJ2-3 | TRBV27 | . | many | 15
TGTGCCAGCAGCCAAGTTGCCGGAGCAACTAATGAAAAACTGTTTTTT | CASSQVAGATNEKLFF | TRBJ1-4 | TRBV14 | . | . | 16
TGTGCCAGCAGCTTAAACCCTAGCGGGGGCAGGGTATACAATGAGCAGTTCTTC | CASSLNPSGGRVYNEQFF | TRBJ2-1 | TRBV11-3 | TRBD2 | few | 18
TGCGCCAGCAGCCAAGATAACGTCCAAGCGTCTGAAGCTTTCTTT | CASSQDNVQASEAFF | TRBJ1-1 | TRBV4-1 | . | . | 15
TGTGCCAGCAGACGCCCGGGACAGGTTCGAGGTGAGCAGTACTTC | CASRRPGQVRGEQYF | TRBJ2-7 | TRBV28 | TRBD1 | . | 15
TGCGCCAGCAGTGGATCCGGGAGGGAGAGGGAGACCCAGTACTTC | CASSGSGRERETQYF | TRBJ2-5 | TRBV5-1 | TRBD2 | few | 15
TGTGCCAGCTACGCAAGCTATGGCTACACCTTC | CASYASYGYTF | TRBJ1-2 | TRBV27 | . | many | 11
TGCAGCGTTGGATTTTTGGGGGACGGTGGGAAACTGTTTTTT | CSVGFLGDGGKLFF | TRBJ1-4 | TRBV29-1 | . | few | 14
TGCAGTGCCCCTGACAGGGACGACTATGGCTACACCTTC | CSAPDRDDYGYTF | TRBJ1-2 | TRBV20-1 | TRBD1 | once | 13
TGTGCCAGCGGACAGATCCCCAATCAGCCCCAGCATTTT | CASGQIPNQPQHF | TRBJ1-5 | TRBV6-2/TRBV6-3 | . | . | 13
TGTGCCACCAGCAGAGATTCCCAGCGGTACTCCTACAATGAGCAGTTCTTC | CATSRDSQRYSYNEQFF | TRBJ2-1 | TRBV15 | . | many | 17
TGCGCCAGCAGCCATCCCCAGGGGTGGGGGGAGCAGTACTTC | CASSHPQGWGEQYF | TRBJ2-4 | TRBV5-1 | . | few | 14
TGTGCCAGCAGCTTAGCAGGACTAGCGAGAGGCACAGATACGCAGTATTTT | CASSLAGLARGTDTQYF | TRBJ2-3 | TRBV7-2 | TRBD2 | many | 17
TGCAGTGCTCCCCTGTCAGCAGATACGCAGTATTTT | CSAPLSADTQYF | TRBJ2-3 | TRBV20-1 | . | many | 12
TGCAGTGCTAGAGATCGGCTAGTAGGAATCGAGCAGTACTTC | CSARDRLVGIEQYF | TRBJ2-7 | TRBV20-1 | . | many | 14
TGCGCCAGCAGCTTGGGGGGGCAAATCACAGATACGCAGTATTTT | CASSLGGQITDTQYF | TRBJ2-3 | TRBV5-1 | . | few | 15
TGTGCCAGCAGCCGCAACAGGGGCCAAGAGACCCAGTACTTC | CASSRNRGQETQYF | TRBJ2-5 | TRBV6-5 | TRBD1 | many | 14
TGCGCCAGCCGCCTCATGAACACCGGGGAGCTGTTTTTT | CASRLMNTGELFF | TRBJ2-2 | TRBV5-1 | . | . | 13
TGTGCCAGCAGTTTGGTAAGGATACCCACTGAAGCTTTCTTT | CASSLVRIPTEAFF | TRBJ1-1 | TRBV28 | . | . | 14
TGTGCCAGCAGCTCACCCCCAGGCCGTAATGAAAAACTGTTTTTT | CASSSPPGRNEKLFF | TRBJ1-4 | TRBV28 | . | . | 15
TGTGCCAACATAGAGGACCGTAACACCGGGGAGCTGTTTTTT | CANIEDRNTGELFF | TRBJ2-2 | TRBV27 | . | . | 14
TGTGCCAGCAGTTTAGCTGCGGGGACCCAGTACTTC | CASSLAAGTQYF | TRBJ2-5 | TRBV28 | . | . | 12
TGTGCCAGCAGCTTAGCCGGGACAGCCTATGGCTACACCTTC | CASSLAGTAYGYTF | TRBJ1-2 | TRBV7-2 | TRBD1 | . | 14
TGCGCCAGCAGAGAAGCGGGAAGCACAGATACGCAGTATTTT | CASREAGSTDTQYF | TRBJ2-3 | TRBV5-1 | TRBD2 | many | 14